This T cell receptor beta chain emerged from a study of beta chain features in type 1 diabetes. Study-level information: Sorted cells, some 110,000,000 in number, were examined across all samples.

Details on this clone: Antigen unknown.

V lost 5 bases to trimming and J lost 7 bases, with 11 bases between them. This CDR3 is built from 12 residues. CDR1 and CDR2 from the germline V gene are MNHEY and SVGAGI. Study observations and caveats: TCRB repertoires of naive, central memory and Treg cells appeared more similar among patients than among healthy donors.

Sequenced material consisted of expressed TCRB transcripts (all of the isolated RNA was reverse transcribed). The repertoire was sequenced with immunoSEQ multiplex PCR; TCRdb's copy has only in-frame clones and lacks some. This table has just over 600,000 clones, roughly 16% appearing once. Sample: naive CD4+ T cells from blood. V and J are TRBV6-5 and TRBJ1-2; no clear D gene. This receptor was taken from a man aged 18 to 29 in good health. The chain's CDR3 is CASSVGGIGYTF. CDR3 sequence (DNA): TGTGCCAGCAGTGTCGGTGGCATTGGCTACACCTTC.